These 4 T cell receptor beta chains came from one sample sequenced in a study of a mutant IDH1 vaccine in newly diagnosed glioma. No antigen has been assigned to these receptors. Sample time point: week 11, during vaccination. Vaccinated patients received 300 ug of mutant IDH1 20-mer peptide per dose, with topical imiquimod. Sequencing used immunoSEQ multiplex PCR; TCRdb keeps in-frame clones, though not all of them. Of some 60,000 clones in the sample, approximately 80% were seen once. Here the sequenced sample was PBMCs, taken from a glioma patient whose treatment included an IDH1 peptide vaccine. These receptors came from a man younger than 45 with glioma.

Sample share makes this clone medium-sized. The gene calls are TRBV29-1 and TRBJ1-1, with D maybe TRBD1 (5 bases). V gave up 7 bases and J gave up 4 bases, with 19 bases separating them. CDR1 and CDR2 from the germline V gene are SQVTM and ANQGSEA. The CDR3 length is 14 residues. DNA for the CDR3: TGCAGCGGCCAAGTTACAGGAAAGGGCACTGAAGCTTTCTTT. The encoded protein is CSGQVTGKGTEAFF.

The rearrangement uses TRBV30 and TRBJ2-3; D is undetermined. This CDR3 is built from 12 residues. Germline V gene lookup returns CDR1 GTSNPN and CDR2 SVGIG (reference sequence). V gave up 3 bases and J gave up 6 bases, with 10 bases separating them. CDR3 nucleotides: TGTGCCTGGAGAACTGCCCGGGATACGCAGTATTTT. Its protein product is CAWRTARDTQYF.

The gene calls are TRBV5-4 and TRBJ1-6; 7 bases agree with TRBD1. Germline V gene sequence: CDR1 SGHNT, CDR2 YYREEE (reference sequence). This CDR3 comprises 16 residues. V was clipped by 3 bases and J by 10 bases; unmatched bases: 13. The CDR3 nucleotides are TGTGCCAGCAGCTCGGGTCCCAGGGGGGAAGGGTCACCCCTCCACTTT. It translates to CASSSGPRGEGSPLHF. The variable domain in full, with the rest retrieved from reference TRBV5-4 and TRBJ1-6, is ETGVTQSPTHLIKTRGQQVTLRCSSQSGHNTVSWYQQALGQGPQFIFQYYREEENGRGNFPPRFSGLQFPNYSSELNVNALELDDSALYLCASSSGPRGEGSPLHFGNGTRLTVT.

This rearrangement joins TRBV15 to TRBJ1-1; no definite D call. The CDR3 is 14 amino acids. V was cut by 6 bases and J by 3 bases, with 14 bases left in between. Germline V gene sequence: CDR1 LNHNV, CDR2 YYDKDF (reference sequence). The CDR3 DNA sequence: TGTGCCACCAGGACCCGGCAGGAGGACACTGAAGCTTTCTTT. Translation gives CATRTRQEDTEAFF.